This T cell receptor beta chain appears in the sequencing data of a study of CD8+CD57+ T cells in acquired aplastic anemia listed by TCRdb under 2018. Broadly, across the study: DNA extracted from sorted CD4+ and CD8+ cells had a mean of about 3 ug, with a range of roughly 0.19 to 27.4 ug. Healthy donor samples averaged roughly 9.9 million reads for CD4+ and under 14 million for CD8+ cells. The study at large found these results: Patients and healthy controls showed no significant difference in CD8+ Simpson's diversity (P=0.060). Although roughly 29 CD8+ CDR3 sequences were shared by patients and controls, these sequences appeared highly expressed in patients and within the immunodominant clones of patients.

TCR beta VDJ combination and CDR3 sequence profiling used genomic DNA as the template. An Illumina HiSeq 2000 was the platform used for TCR repertoire sequencing. Regarding the original processing steps: Repertoire assessment relied on Simpson's diversity index, CDR3 size and DJ length profiles, and TRBV/TRBJ rearrangement plots. The immunodominant clone was defined as the most abundant DNA sequence in deep sequencing data. CDR3 amino acid sequences were checked for sharing between subjects and were compared against published repertoires and the VDJdb database. Using fastp at Q25 and MiXCR, TCRdb reprocessed the public reads and kept productive beta chains. Merged by CDR3 protein, the rows form single entries marked with the most common genes and DNA. V and J calls and clone size were set by TCRdb, not the authors. This sample gives roughly 420,000 distinct CDR3 sequences in total; about two thirds of them show up just once. The ten largest make up approximately 4% of the sample.

The CDR3 holds 14 amino acids from the cysteine to the phenylalanine. Just CDR3 DNA is preserved here, 42 bases in frame from base 1. Per the germline V gene (reference sequence), SSHAT is the CDR1 and FNYEAQ is the CDR2. On this clonotype: Its antigen target is currently unknown. One junction end disagrees with the germline gene, perhaps due to a read error.

In this study, sorted CD4+ and CD8+ T cells from the blood of healthy subjects and of severe aplastic anemia patients had their TCR repertoires deep-sequenced. Ficoll-Paque density gradient centrifugation was used to isolate peripheral blood mononuclear cells. CD4+ and CD8+ T cells were sorted by FACS or magnetic beads before DNA extraction. The sequenced sample was sorted CD4+, CD8+, or CD8+CD57+ T cells (not recorded which) from PBMCs. In this chain, TRBV7-7 is recombined with TRBJ2-7; D gene: possibly TRBD2, on 5 matching bases. This receptor was obtained from a human donor in good health, serving as a control. The encoded CDR3 is CASSLQGRAGELYF. The base sequence is TGTGCCAGCAGCTTACAAGGTCGGGCCGGGGAGCTGTACTTC.